The T cell receptor beta chain under discussion was sequenced for a study of blood T cell repertoires in COVID-19. Background on the study: Samples of COVID-19 (acute and convalescent) were obtained from the United States, Italy and Spain.

Sequencing was performed with immunoSEQ multiplex PCR; in TCRdb, only in-frame clones are kept and a portion is missing. This table holds nearly 400,000 clones, roughly nine tenths found once. CDR1 MDHEN and CDR2 SYDVKM come from the germline V gene. V lost 3 bases to trimming and J lost 0 bases, with 9 bases between them. CDR3 size: 15 residues. Study members were between about 18 and 100 years old and lived in roughly 24 US regions. The rearrangement uses TRBV28 and TRBJ1-5; D not certain. The sample comprised PBMCs or T cells enriched from blood (not recorded which). This sequence was found in a woman aged 25 to 39 who had recovered from COVID-19. CDR3: CASSLSRNSNQPQHF. DNA for the CDR3: TGTGCCAGCAGTTTGTCCAGAAATAGCAATCAGCCCCAGCATTTT.